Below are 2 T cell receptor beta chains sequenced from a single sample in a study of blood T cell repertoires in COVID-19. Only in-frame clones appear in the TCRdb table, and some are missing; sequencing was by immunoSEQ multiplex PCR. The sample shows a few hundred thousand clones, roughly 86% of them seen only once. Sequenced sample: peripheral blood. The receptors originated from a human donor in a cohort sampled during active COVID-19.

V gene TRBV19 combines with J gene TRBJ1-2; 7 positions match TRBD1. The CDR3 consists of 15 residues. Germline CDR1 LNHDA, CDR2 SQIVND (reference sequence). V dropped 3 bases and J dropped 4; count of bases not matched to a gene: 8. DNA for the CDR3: TGTGCCAGTAGTATTGTAGGGGGCGCAGGCTATGGCTACACCTTC. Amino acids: CASSIVGGAGYGYTF.

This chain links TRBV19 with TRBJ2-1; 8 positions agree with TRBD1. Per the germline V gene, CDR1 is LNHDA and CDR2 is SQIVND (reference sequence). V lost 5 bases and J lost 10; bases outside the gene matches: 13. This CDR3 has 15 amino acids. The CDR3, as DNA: TGTGCCAGTAGTGGACACAGACAGGGGCGCACCGAGCAGTTCTTC. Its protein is CASSGHRQGRTEQFF.